This T cell receptor beta chain was recorded in a study of T cell repertoires in cytomegalovirus infection. Study information: Public TCR beta signatures indicated both CMV infection and matching HLA type.

Notes on the study in general: The cumulative frequency of public TCR beta families identified carriers of CMV plus the relevant HLA. What dominated the ex vivo response were HLA-C-restricted CMV-specific TCR beta clonotypes.

Note on this clonotype: Its specificity is unknown.

TCRdb reprocessed the reads with MiXCR, giving one entry per CDR3 protein. The sample consists of about 740,000 distinct CDR3 sequences, less than 40% of them appearing once. Trimming removed 6 bases at V and 6 bases at J, with 20 bases between. This CDR3 has 16 residues. Germline V gives CDR1 MNHEY, CDR2 SMNVEV (reference sequence). The sequenced sample consisted of PBMCs. The chain carries TRBV27 and TRBJ1-4; possibly TRBD1 for D (6 bases). The sequence was obtained from a human donor in good health (CMV status not recorded). Some clones in this sample may be carry-over from other donors' samples. The CDR3 bases are TGTGCCAGCAGCCTGCCGGACGGACAGCTTTATGAAAAACTGTTTTTT. Its protein is CASSLPDGQLYEKLFF.